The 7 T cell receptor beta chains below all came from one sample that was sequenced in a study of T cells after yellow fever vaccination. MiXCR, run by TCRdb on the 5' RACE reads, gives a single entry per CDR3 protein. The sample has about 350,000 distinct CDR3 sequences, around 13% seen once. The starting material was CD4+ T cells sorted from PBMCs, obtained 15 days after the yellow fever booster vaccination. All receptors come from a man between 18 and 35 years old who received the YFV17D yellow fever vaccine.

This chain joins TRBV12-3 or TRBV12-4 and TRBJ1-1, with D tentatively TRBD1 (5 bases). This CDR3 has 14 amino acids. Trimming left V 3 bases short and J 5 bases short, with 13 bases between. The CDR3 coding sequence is TGTGCCAGCAGTTTTTCAGGGATGGGGACTGAAGCTTTCTTT. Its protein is CASSFSGMGTEAFF.

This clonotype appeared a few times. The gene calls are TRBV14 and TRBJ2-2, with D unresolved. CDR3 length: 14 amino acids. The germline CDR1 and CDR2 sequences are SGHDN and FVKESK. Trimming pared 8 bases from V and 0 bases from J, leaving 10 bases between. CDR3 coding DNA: TGTGCCAGCCGCCTATACCCGAACACCGGGGAGCTGTTTTTT. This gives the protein CASRLYPNTGELFF.

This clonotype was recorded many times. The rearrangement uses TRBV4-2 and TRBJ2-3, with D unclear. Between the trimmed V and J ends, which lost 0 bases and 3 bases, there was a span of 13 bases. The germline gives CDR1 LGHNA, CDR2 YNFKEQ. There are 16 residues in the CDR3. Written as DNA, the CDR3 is TGTGCCAGCAGCCAAGATCCCCTCCTATTAACAGATACGCAGTATTTT. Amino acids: CASSQDPLLLTDTQYF.

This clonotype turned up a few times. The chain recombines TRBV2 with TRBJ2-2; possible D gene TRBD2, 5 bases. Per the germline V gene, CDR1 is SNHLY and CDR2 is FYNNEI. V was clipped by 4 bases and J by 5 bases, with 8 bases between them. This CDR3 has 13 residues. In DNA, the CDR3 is TGTGCCAGCAGTGCTCCGGGGACCGGGGAGCTGTTTTTT. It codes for CASSAPGTGELFF.

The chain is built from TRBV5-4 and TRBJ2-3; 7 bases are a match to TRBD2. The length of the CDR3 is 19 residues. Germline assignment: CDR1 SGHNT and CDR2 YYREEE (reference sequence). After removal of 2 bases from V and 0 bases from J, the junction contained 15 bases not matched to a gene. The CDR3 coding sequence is TGTGCCAGCAGCTTACCCGGGACTACAGTTTTAACTAGCACAGATACGCAGTATTTT. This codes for CASSLPGTTVLTSTDTQYF.

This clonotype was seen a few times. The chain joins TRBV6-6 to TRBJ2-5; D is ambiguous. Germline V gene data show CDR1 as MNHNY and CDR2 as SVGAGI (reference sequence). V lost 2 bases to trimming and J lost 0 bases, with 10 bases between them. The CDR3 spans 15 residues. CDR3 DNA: TGTGCCAGCAGTTACGGTTCGGTCTACCAAGAGACCCAGTACTTC. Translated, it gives CASSYGSVYQETQYF.

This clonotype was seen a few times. The CDR3 DNA follows: TGTGCCTGGGCGAACACCATGAACACTGAAGCTTTCTTT. Its translation is CAWANTMNTEAFF. The genes are TRBV30 and TRBJ1-1; no definite D call. V dropped 5 bases and J dropped 0 bases, with 10 bases sitting between them. The CDR3 is 13 residues long. Germline lookup yields CDR1 GTSNPN and CDR2 SVGIG (reference sequence).